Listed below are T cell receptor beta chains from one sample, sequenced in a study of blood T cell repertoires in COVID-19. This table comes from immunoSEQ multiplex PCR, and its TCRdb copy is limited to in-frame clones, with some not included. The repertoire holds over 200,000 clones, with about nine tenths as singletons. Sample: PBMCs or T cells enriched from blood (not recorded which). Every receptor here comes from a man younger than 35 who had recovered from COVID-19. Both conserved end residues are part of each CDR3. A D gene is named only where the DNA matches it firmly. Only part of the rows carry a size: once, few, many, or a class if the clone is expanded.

CDR3aa: CASTPDIRYEQYF
CDR3nt: TGTGCCAGCACACCGGACATCCGCTACGAGCAGTACTTC
j_gene: TRBJ2-7
abundance: .
v_gene: TRBV25-1
d_gene: .

CDR3aa: CASSVSGQGFGTEAFF
CDR3nt: TGTGCCAGCAGCGTCTCGGGACAGGGATTCGGCACTGAAGCTTTCTTT
j_gene: TRBJ1-1
abundance: .
v_gene: TRBV5-5
d_gene: TRBD1

CDR3aa: CASSYLTSGGGEQYF
CDR3nt: TGTGCCAGCAGCTACTTGACTAGCGGGGGCGGGGAGCAGTACTTC
j_gene: TRBJ2-7
abundance: .
v_gene: TRBV7-2
d_gene: TRBD2

CDR3aa: CASSPGQAYEQYF
CDR3nt: TGTGCCAGCAGCCCCGGACAGGCCTACGAGCAGTACTTC
j_gene: TRBJ2-7
abundance: .
v_gene: TRBV11-3
d_gene: TRBD1

CDR3aa: CASSVSVAGDTEAFF
CDR3nt: TGTGCCAGCAGCGTATCTGTCGCAGGGGACACTGAAGCTTTCTTT
j_gene: TRBJ1-1
abundance: .
v_gene: TRBV9
d_gene: .

CDR3aa: CASRLAGSGYEQYF
CDR3nt: TGTGCAAGTCGCTTAGCGGGGTCAGGGTACGAGCAGTACTTC
j_gene: TRBJ2-7
abundance: few
v_gene: TRBV12-2
d_gene: .

CDR3aa: CASSPSETEAFF
CDR3nt: TGTGCCAGCAGCCCGTCCGAGACTGAAGCTTTCTTT
j_gene: TRBJ1-1
abundance: .
v_gene: TRBV3-1/TRBV3-2
d_gene: .

CDR3aa: CASRGDRTVWNTGELFF
CDR3nt: TGTGCCAGCAGGGGGGACAGGACAGTTTGGAACACCGGGGAGCTGTTTTTT
j_gene: TRBJ2-2
abundance: .
v_gene: TRBV2
d_gene: TRBD1

CDR3aa: CASSLTSGMSSGELFF
CDR3nt: TGTGCCAGCAGCTTAACTAGCGGGATGAGTAGCGGGGAGCTGTTTTTT
j_gene: TRBJ2-2
abundance: .
v_gene: TRBV11-2
d_gene: TRBD2

CDR3aa: CASSLEGGMNTEAFF
CDR3nt: TGCGCCAGCAGCTTGGAAGGCGGGATGAACACTGAAGCTTTCTTT
j_gene: TRBJ1-1
abundance: .
v_gene: TRBV5-1
d_gene: .

CDR3aa: CASSAGQGTNSGANVLTF
CDR3nt: TGTGCCAGCAGCGCCGGACAGGGGACGAACTCTGGGGCCAACGTCCTGACTTTC
j_gene: TRBJ2-6
abundance: .
v_gene: TRBV9
d_gene: TRBD1

CDR3aa: CASSRTDSGRSNTGELFF
CDR3nt: TGTGCCAGCAGCCGAACCGATAGCGGGAGGTCGAACACCGGGGAGCTGTTTTTT
j_gene: TRBJ2-2
abundance: once
v_gene: TRBV21-1
d_gene: .

CDR3aa: CASSSLAGAGELFF
CDR3nt: TGTGCCAGCAGCTCCCTAGCCGGGGCCGGGGAGCTGTTTTTT
j_gene: TRBJ2-2
abundance: .
v_gene: TRBV11-3
d_gene: .

CDR3aa: CASSSTGGAGQYF
CDR3nt: TGTGCCAGCAGCTCGACAGGGGGCGCAGGACAGTACTTC
j_gene: TRBJ2-7
abundance: .
v_gene: TRBV7-9
d_gene: TRBD1

CDR3aa: CASTVSEQYTEAFF
CDR3nt: TGTGCCAGCACGGTAAGCGAGCAATACACTGAAGCTTTCTTT
j_gene: TRBJ1-1
abundance: .
v_gene: TRBV11-2
d_gene: .

CDR3aa: CASRGLQGTTEAFF
CDR3nt: TGTGCCAGCAGGGGACTACAGGGTACCACTGAAGCTTTCTTT
j_gene: TRBJ1-1
abundance: .
v_gene: TRBV27
d_gene: .

CDR3aa: CASSLGSFSGSSYNSPLHF
CDR3nt: TGTGCCAGCAGCCTGGGGTCCTTTTCGGGGAGCTCCTATAATTCACCCCTCCACTTT
j_gene: TRBJ1-6
abundance: .
v_gene: TRBV5-6
d_gene: .

CDR3aa: CAWRRVGGSSRETQYF
CDR3nt: TGTGCCTGGAGGAGGGTCGGAGGGAGCAGTCGAGAGACCCAGTACTTC
j_gene: TRBJ2-5
abundance: .
v_gene: TRBV30
d_gene: .

CDR3aa: CASSRVNTEAFF
CDR3nt: TGCGCCAGCAGCCGGGTGAACACTGAAGCTTTCTTT
j_gene: TRBJ1-1
abundance: .
v_gene: TRBV5-1
d_gene: .

CDR3aa: CASSVGTSYSEQYF
CDR3nt: TGTGCCAGCAGCGTAGGAACTAGCTACTCCGAGCAGTACTTC
j_gene: TRBJ2-7
abundance: many
v_gene: TRBV9
d_gene: .

CDR3aa: CASGLLYQPQHF
CDR3nt: TGTGCTAGTGGTTTACTGTATCAGCCCCAGCATTTT
j_gene: TRBJ1-5
abundance: .
v_gene: TRBV12-5
d_gene: .

CDR3aa: CASSRLAGGPNEQFF
CDR3nt: TGTGCCAGTAGTAGACTAGCGGGGGGGCCCAATGAGCAGTTCTTC
j_gene: TRBJ2-1
abundance: .
v_gene: TRBV19
d_gene: TRBD2

CDR3aa: CASSYSGSYYEQYF
CDR3nt: TGTGCCAGCAGTTACTCAGGGAGTTACTACGAGCAGTACTTC
j_gene: TRBJ2-7
abundance: .
v_gene: TRBV6-5
d_gene: .

CDR3aa: CASTPPQLYNSPLHF
CDR3nt: TGTGCCAGCACCCCACCCCAGTTATATAATTCACCCCTCCACTTT
j_gene: TRBJ1-6
abundance: .
v_gene: TRBV28
d_gene: .

CDR3aa: CASSLVGSYEQYF
CDR3nt: TGTGCCAGCAGTCTCGTAGGGAGTTACGAGCAGTACTTC
j_gene: TRBJ2-7
abundance: .
v_gene: TRBV12-3/TRBV12-4
d_gene: .

CDR3aa: CASSFQEAVKLYEQYF
CDR3nt: TGCGCCAGCAGCTTCCAGGAGGCGGTTAAACTCTACGAGCAGTACTTC
j_gene: TRBJ2-7
abundance: .
v_gene: TRBV5-1
d_gene: .

CDR3aa: CASSLQGRQPQHF
CDR3nt: TGTGCCAGCAGTTTGCAGGGTCGGCAGCCCCAGCATTTT
j_gene: TRBJ1-5
abundance: .
v_gene: TRBV12-3/TRBV12-4
d_gene: .

CDR3aa: CASSESGWNTGELFF
CDR3nt: TGTGCCAGCAGTGAAAGCGGGTGGAACACCGGGGAGCTGTTTTTT
j_gene: TRBJ2-2
abundance: .
v_gene: TRBV6-1
d_gene: .

CDR3aa: CASSPEGVYEQYF
CDR3nt: TGTGCCAGCAGCCCCGAGGGAGTCTACGAGCAGTACTTC
j_gene: TRBJ2-7
abundance: once
v_gene: TRBV9
d_gene: .

CDR3aa: CASSIVSLAGGITDTQYF
CDR3nt: TGTGCCAGTAGTATAGTTTCCCTAGCGGGGGGGATAACAGATACGCAGTATTTT
j_gene: TRBJ2-3
abundance: .
v_gene: TRBV19
d_gene: TRBD2

CDR3aa: CASSPTSGGPYEQYF
CDR3nt: TGTGCCAGCAGCCCGACTAGCGGCGGTCCCTACGAGCAGTACTTC
j_gene: TRBJ2-7
abundance: .
v_gene: TRBV7-2
d_gene: TRBD2

CDR3aa: CASSITYGQGYEKLFF
CDR3nt: TGTGCCAGTAGTATCACATACGGACAGGGCTATGAAAAACTGTTTTTT
j_gene: TRBJ1-4
abundance: .
v_gene: TRBV19
d_gene: TRBD1

CDR3aa: CASSATGSNYGYTF
CDR3nt: TGTGCCAGCAGCGCGACAGGGTCGAACTATGGCTACACCTTC
j_gene: TRBJ1-2
abundance: .
v_gene: TRBV9
d_gene: TRBD1

CDR3aa: CASSIIASTQTQYF
CDR3nt: TGTGCCAGCAGCATTATCGCGAGTACTCAGACCCAGTACTTC
j_gene: TRBJ2-5
abundance: .
v_gene: TRBV11-3
d_gene: .

CDR3aa: CASSLDRGPYEQYF
CDR3nt: TGTGCCAGCAGCTTAGACAGGGGGCCCTACGAGCAGTACTTC
j_gene: TRBJ2-7
abundance: .
v_gene: TRBV11-2
d_gene: TRBD1

CDR3aa: CAISESRGLSYEQYF
CDR3nt: TGTGCCATCAGTGAGAGTCGCGGGCTCTCCTACGAGCAGTACTTC
j_gene: TRBJ2-7
abundance: .
v_gene: TRBV10-3
d_gene: .

CDR3aa: CASSLAGGGTGELFF
CDR3nt: TGTGCCAGCAGCTTAGCAGGGGGCGGCACCGGGGAGCTGTTTTTT
j_gene: TRBJ2-2
abundance: .
v_gene: TRBV7-9
d_gene: TRBD1

CDR3aa: CASSWDSYSPLHF
CDR3nt: TGTGCCAGCAGCTGGGACAGCTATTCACCCCTCCACTTT
j_gene: TRBJ1-6
abundance: .
v_gene: TRBV7-9
d_gene: TRBD1

CDR3aa: CASSELQQNTGELFF
CDR3nt: TGTGCCAGCAGTGAATTACAACAGAACACCGGGGAGCTGTTTTTT
j_gene: TRBJ2-2
abundance: .
v_gene: TRBV6-1
d_gene: .

CDR3aa: CASTASGSSGEQYF
CDR3nt: TGTGCCAGCACGGCTAGCGGGTCATCGGGCGAGCAGTACTTC
j_gene: TRBJ2-7
abundance: .
v_gene: TRBV28
d_gene: TRBD2

CDR3aa: CASSYGGLVGYEQYF
CDR3nt: TGTGCCAGCAGTTACGGGGGACTAGTGGGATACGAGCAGTACTTC
j_gene: TRBJ2-7
abundance: once
v_gene: TRBV6-5
d_gene: TRBD2

CDR3aa: CASSQATGANSPLHF
CDR3nt: TGTGCCAGCAGCCAAGCGACAGGGGCTAATTCACCCCTCCACTTT
j_gene: TRBJ1-6
abundance: .
v_gene: TRBV3-1/TRBV3-2
d_gene: TRBD1

CDR3aa: CASSQMSSGNTIYF
CDR3nt: TGCGCCAGCAGCCAGATGAGCTCTGGAAACACCATATATTTT
j_gene: TRBJ1-3
abundance: .
v_gene: TRBV4-1
d_gene: .

CDR3aa: CASSSGQGAAGNTIYF
CDR3nt: TGTGCCAGCAGTTCCGGACAGGGCGCCGCAGGAAACACCATATATTTT
j_gene: TRBJ1-3
abundance: .
v_gene: TRBV28
d_gene: TRBD1

CDR3aa: CASSPGKEYNYGYTF
CDR3nt: TGTGCCAGCAGTCCGGGGAAAGAATATAACTATGGCTACACCTTC
j_gene: TRBJ1-2
abundance: .
v_gene: TRBV5-5
d_gene: .

CDR3aa: CASSQDKPPGSGNTIYF
CDR3nt: TGTGCCAGCAGCCAAGATAAGCCCCCAGGGTCCGGAAACACCATATATTTT
j_gene: TRBJ1-3
abundance: .
v_gene: TRBV3-1/TRBV3-2
d_gene: .

CDR3aa: CASSLGPGNTEAFF
CDR3nt: TGCGCCAGCAGCTTGGGCCCGGGGAACACTGAAGCTTTCTTT
j_gene: TRBJ1-1
abundance: .
v_gene: TRBV5-1
d_gene: .

CDR3aa: CASSQEGGKTQYF
CDR3nt: TGTGCCAGCAGCCAAGAGGGAGGGAAGACCCAGTACTTC
j_gene: TRBJ2-5
abundance: few
v_gene: TRBV3-1/TRBV3-2
d_gene: TRBD2

CDR3aa: CSASLRGLNTEAFF
CDR3nt: TGCAGTGCTAGTCTCAGGGGGCTGAACACTGAAGCTTTCTTT
j_gene: TRBJ1-1
abundance: .
v_gene: TRBV20-1
d_gene: TRBD1

CDR3aa: CSVETGGGFEQYF
CDR3nt: TGCAGCGTTGAAACGGGGGGAGGTTTTGAGCAGTACTTC
j_gene: TRBJ2-7
abundance: .
v_gene: TRBV29-1
d_gene: TRBD2

CDR3aa: CASSEFGGSTNEKLFF
CDR3nt: TGTGCCAGCAGTGAATTCGGGGGGAGCACTAATGAAAAACTGTTTTTT
j_gene: TRBJ1-4
abundance: .
v_gene: TRBV6-1
d_gene: .

CDR3aa: CASSVRGAGELNQETQYF
CDR3nt: TGTGCCAGCAGCGTACGGGGGGCGGGCGAGTTAAACCAAGAGACCCAGTACTTC
j_gene: TRBJ2-5
abundance: .
v_gene: TRBV9
d_gene: .

CDR3aa: CASSLEGLAGYEQYF
CDR3nt: TGCGCCAGCAGCCTTGAAGGACTAGCGGGATACGAGCAGTACTTC
j_gene: TRBJ2-7
abundance: .
v_gene: TRBV4-1
d_gene: TRBD2

CDR3aa: CASRRILAPKETQYF
CDR3nt: TGTGCCAGTAGGAGGATACTAGCGCCCAAGGAGACCCAGTACTTC
j_gene: TRBJ2-5
abundance: .
v_gene: TRBV19
d_gene: TRBD2

CDR3aa: CASSLRPEGGGEKLFF
CDR3nt: TGTGCCAGCAGTTTACGCCCTGAGGGGGGGGGTGAAAAACTGTTTTTT
j_gene: TRBJ1-4
abundance: .
v_gene: TRBV27
d_gene: .

CDR3aa: CASSPVTSGANEQFF
CDR3nt: TGTGCCAGTAGTCCGGTCACTAGCGGGGCTAATGAGCAGTTCTTC
j_gene: TRBJ2-1
abundance: .
v_gene: TRBV19
d_gene: TRBD2

CDR3aa: CATSAVNTEAFF
CDR3nt: TGTGCCACCTCTGCAGTGAACACTGAAGCTTTCTTT
j_gene: TRBJ1-1
abundance: once
v_gene: TRBV18
d_gene: .

CDR3aa: CASSSGLAGNEQYF
CDR3nt: TGTGCCAGCAGCTCTGGACTAGCGGGCAACGAGCAGTACTTC
j_gene: TRBJ2-7
abundance: once
v_gene: TRBV7-9
d_gene: TRBD2

CDR3aa: CAGGEHNTEAFF
CDR3nt: TGTGCCGGTGGAGAGCATAACACTGAAGCTTTCTTT
j_gene: TRBJ1-1
abundance: few
v_gene: TRBV7-9
d_gene: .